The clone carrying this T cell receptor beta chain was observed a handful of times. Arm-PCR of CDR3 regions and iRepertoire HTBI primers were the basis on which TCR beta libraries were built. One entry per CDR3 protein results from TCRdb running MiXCR on the multiplex PCR reads. In the table there are more than 450,000 distinct CDR3 sequences, about 11% of which are singletons. This specimen belongs to a study of regulatory T cells in long-lasting Graves disease. Regarding time point: newly diagnosed GD, antithyroid drugs for less than 3 months. From PBMCs, RNA was extracted and then used to make the TCR library. Peripheral blood, at approximately 9 milliliters, went into EDTA tubes. V dropped 5 bases and J dropped 12; count of bases not matched to a gene: 8. Germline loops: CDR1 SEHNR, CDR2 FQNEAQ (reference sequence). This CDR3 comprises 13 residues. These sequences were also reported in another study, on T cells in Graves' hyperthyroidism and ophthalmopathy.

The sequences come from peripheral blood mononuclear cells (PBMCs), collected at new diagnosis, from a patient treated with antithyroid drugs. The receptor was isolated from a woman under 40 with Graves disease. This chain links TRBV7-9 with TRBJ2-4; 9 bases line up with TRBD1. The CDR3 is CASSTGTGRAQYF. Written as DNA, the CDR3 is TGTGCCAGCAGCACCGGGACAGGGAGGGCTCAGTACTTC.